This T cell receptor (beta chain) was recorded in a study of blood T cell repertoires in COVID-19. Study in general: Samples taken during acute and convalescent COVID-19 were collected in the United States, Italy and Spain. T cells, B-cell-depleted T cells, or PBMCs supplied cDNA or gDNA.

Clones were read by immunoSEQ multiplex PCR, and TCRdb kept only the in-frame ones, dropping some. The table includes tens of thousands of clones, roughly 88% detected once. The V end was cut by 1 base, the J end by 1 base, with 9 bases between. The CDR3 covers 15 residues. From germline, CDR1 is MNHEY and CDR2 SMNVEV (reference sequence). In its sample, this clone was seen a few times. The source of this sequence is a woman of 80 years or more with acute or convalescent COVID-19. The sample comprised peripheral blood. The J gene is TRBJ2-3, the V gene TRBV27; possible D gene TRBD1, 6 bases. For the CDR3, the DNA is TGTGCCAGCAGTTTATTGGGGGCCCGCACAGATACGCAGTATTTT. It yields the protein CASSLLGARTDTQYF.